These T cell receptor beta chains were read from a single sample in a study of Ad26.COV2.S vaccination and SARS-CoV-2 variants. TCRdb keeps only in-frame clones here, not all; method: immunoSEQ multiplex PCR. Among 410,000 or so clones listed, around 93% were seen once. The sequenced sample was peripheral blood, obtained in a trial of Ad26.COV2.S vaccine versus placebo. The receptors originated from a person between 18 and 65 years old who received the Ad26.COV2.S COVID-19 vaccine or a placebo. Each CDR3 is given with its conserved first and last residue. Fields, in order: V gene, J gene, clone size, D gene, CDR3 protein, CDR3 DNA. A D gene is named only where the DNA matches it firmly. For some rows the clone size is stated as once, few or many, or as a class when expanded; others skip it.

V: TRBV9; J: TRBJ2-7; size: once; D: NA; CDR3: CASSGTHEGSKWDEQYF; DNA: TGTGCCAGCAGCGGGACCCATGAGGGGAGCAAATGGGACGAGCAGTACTTC
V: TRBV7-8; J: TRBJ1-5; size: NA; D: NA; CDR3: CASSYHQPPGVGNQPQHF; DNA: TGTGCCAGCAGCTATCACCAGCCCCCAGGGGTTGGCAATCAGCCCCAGCATTTT
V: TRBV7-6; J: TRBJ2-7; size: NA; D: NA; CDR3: CASSLNERAYEQYF; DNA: TGTGCCAGCAGCTTAAACGAACGGGCCTACGAGCAGTACTTC
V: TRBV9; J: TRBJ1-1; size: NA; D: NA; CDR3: CASSGGGSTEAFF; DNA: TGTGCCAGCAGCGGAGGGGGGAGCACTGAAGCTTTCTTT
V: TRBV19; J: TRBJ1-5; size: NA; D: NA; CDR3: CASSGGDQPQHF; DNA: TGTGCCAGTAGTGGGGGGGATCAGCCCCAGCATTTT
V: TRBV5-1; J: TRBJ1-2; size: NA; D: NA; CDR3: CASSLAGGDYGYTF; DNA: TGCGCCAGCAGCTTGGCTGGGGGCGACTATGGCTACACCTTC
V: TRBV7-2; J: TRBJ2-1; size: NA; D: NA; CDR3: CASSPRPGWADEQFF; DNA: TGTGCCAGCAGCCCCCGCCCGGGGTGGGCGGATGAGCAGTTCTTC
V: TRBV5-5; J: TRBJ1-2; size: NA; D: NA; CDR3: CASSFLSEGSKYGYTF; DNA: TGTGCCAGCAGCTTCTTATCGGAGGGGTCCAAATATGGCTACACCTTC
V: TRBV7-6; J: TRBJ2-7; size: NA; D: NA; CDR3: CASSLETGLSYEQYF; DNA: TGTGCCAGCAGCTTAGAGACAGGCCTCTCCTACGAGCAGTACTTC
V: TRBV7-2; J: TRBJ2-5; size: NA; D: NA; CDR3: CASSLLLTVQETQYF; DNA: TGTGCCAGCAGCTTATTGTTAACAGTCCAAGAGACCCAGTACTTC
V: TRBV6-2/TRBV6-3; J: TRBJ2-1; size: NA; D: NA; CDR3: CASSSPLERSYNEQFF; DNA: TGTGCCAGCAGTTCCCCGTTAGAGCGGTCCTACAATGAGCAGTTCTTC
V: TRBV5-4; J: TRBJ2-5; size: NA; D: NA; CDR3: CASSPGVQETQYF; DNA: TGTGCCAGCAGCCCCGGAGTCCAAGAGACCCAGTACTTC
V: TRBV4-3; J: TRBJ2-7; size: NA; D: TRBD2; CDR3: CASSQALAGIYEQYF; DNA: TGCGCCAGCAGCCAGGCCCTAGCGGGGATCTACGAGCAGTACTTC
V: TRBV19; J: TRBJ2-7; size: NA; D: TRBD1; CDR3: CASSTLQGGASYEQYF; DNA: TGTGCCAGTAGTACACTACAGGGGGGAGCCTCCTACGAGCAGTACTTC
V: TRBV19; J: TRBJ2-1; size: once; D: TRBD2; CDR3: CASSIGGTSWYNEQFF; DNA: TGTGCCAGTAGTATAGGGGGGACTAGCTGGTACAATGAGCAGTTCTTC
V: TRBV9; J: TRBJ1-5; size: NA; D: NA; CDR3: CASSEDVGQPQHF; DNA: TGTGCCAGCAGCGAAGACGTGGGGCAGCCCCAGCATTTT
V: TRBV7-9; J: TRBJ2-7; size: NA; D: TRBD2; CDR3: CASSPVERGAPEQYF; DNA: TGTGCCAGCAGCCCTGTGGAGCGGGGGGCTCCCGAGCAGTACTTC
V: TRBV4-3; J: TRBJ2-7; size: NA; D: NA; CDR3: CASSQGSSYEQYF; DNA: TGCGCCAGCAGCCAAGGGAGCTCCTACGAGCAGTACTTC
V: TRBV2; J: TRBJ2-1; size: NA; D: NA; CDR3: CASRTLVVGFHEQFF; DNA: TGTGCCAGCAGAACTTTGGTAGTCGGCTTCCATGAGCAGTTCTTC
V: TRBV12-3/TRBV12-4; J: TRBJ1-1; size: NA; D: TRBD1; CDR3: CASSHTGVTEAFF; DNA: TGTGCCAGCAGTCATACAGGGGTCACTGAAGCTTTCTTT
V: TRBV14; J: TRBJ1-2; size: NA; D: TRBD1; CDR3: CASSQVGQGASNYGYTF; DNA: TGTGCCAGCAGCCAAGTGGGACAGGGAGCCTCTAACTATGGCTACACCTTC
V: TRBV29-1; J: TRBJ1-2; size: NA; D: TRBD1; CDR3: CSVIQDRAGYTF; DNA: TGCAGCGTTATCCAAGACAGGGCTGGCTACACCTTC
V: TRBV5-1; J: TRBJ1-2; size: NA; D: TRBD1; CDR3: CASSSRQGKGYTF; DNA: TGCGCCAGCAGCTCAAGACAGGGGAAAGGCTACACCTTC
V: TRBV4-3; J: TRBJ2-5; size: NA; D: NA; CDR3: CASSQHLGDGGPYQETQYF; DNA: TGCGCCAGCAGCCAACATCTCGGTGACGGGGGACCGTACCAAGAGACCCAGTACTTC
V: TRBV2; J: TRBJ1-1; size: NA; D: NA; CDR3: CAREGGMNTEAFF; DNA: TGTGCCAGGGAGGGAGGGATGAACACTGAAGCTTTCTTT
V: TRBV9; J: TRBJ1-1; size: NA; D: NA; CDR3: CASSVGSGATEAFF; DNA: TGTGCCAGCAGCGTAGGGTCCGGGGCGACTGAAGCTTTCTTT
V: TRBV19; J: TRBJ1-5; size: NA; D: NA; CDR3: CASMDIRLVNQPQHF; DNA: TGTGCCAGCATGGACATTCGGCTTGTCAATCAGCCCCAGCATTTT
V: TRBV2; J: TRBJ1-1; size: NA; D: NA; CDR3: CASSEGRLSEAFF; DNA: TGTGCCAGCAGTGAAGGCAGGCTTAGTGAAGCTTTCTTT
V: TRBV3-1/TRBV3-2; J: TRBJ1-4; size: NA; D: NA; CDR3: CASSQGTGFEKLFF; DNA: TGTGCCAGCAGCCAAGGGACGGGGTTTGAAAAACTGTTTTTT
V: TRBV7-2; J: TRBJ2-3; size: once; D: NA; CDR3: CASSGEVGPRTLPDTQYF; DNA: TGTGCCAGCAGCGGAGAGGTCGGGCCACGTACCCTCCCCGATACGCAGTATTTT
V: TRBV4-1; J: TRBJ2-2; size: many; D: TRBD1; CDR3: CASSQDDRGYSGELFF; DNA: TGCGCCAGCAGCCAAGATGACAGGGGGTATTCCGGGGAGCTGTTTTTT
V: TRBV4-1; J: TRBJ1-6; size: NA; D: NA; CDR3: CASSQVSFPSFSPDSPLHF; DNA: TGCGCCAGCAGCCAAGTCTCGTTCCCTAGTTTCTCGCCGGATTCACCCCTCCACTTT
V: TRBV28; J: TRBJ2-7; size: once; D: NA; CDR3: CASSLEGVYEQYF; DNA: TGTGCCAGCAGTTTAGAAGGGGTCTACGAGCAGTACTTC
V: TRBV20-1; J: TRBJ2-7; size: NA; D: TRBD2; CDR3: CSASRLAETYEQYF; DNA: TGCAGTGCTAGTCGACTAGCGGAGACCTACGAGCAGTACTTC
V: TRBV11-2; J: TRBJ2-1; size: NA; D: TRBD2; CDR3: CASSFGAGGRFEQFF; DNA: TGTGCCAGCAGCTTCGGAGCGGGGGGGCGTTTTGAGCAGTTCTTC
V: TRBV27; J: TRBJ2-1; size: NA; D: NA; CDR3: CASSWRDSGFNEQFF; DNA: TGTGCCAGCAGCTGGCGGGACAGCGGATTTAATGAGCAGTTCTTC
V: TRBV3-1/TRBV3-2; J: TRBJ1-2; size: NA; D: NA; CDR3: CASSQGNGYTF; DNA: TGTGCCAGCAGCCAGGGGAACGGCTACACCTTC
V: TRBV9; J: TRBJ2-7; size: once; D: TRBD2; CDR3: CASSVDYGLAGDEQYF; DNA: TGTGCCAGCAGCGTAGATTACGGACTAGCGGGGGACGAGCAGTACTTC
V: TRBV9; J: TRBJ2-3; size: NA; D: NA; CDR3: CASSVGSGGMDTQYF; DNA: TGTGCCAGCAGCGTAGGGTCAGGGGGGATGGATACGCAGTATTTT
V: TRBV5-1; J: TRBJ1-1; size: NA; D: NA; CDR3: CASRPGGVLNTEAFF; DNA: TGCGCCAGCCGACCTGGGGGGGTTTTGAACACTGAAGCTTTCTTT
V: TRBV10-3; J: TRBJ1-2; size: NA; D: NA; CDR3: CAIGHSVGNYGYTF; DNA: TGTGCCATCGGGCACAGTGTGGGAAACTATGGCTACACCTTC
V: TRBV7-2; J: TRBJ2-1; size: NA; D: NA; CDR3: CASSLAGGPGNEQFF; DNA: TGTGCCAGCAGCTTAGCTGGAGGGCCGGGGAATGAGCAGTTCTTC
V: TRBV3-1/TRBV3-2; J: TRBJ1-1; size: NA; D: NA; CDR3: CASSHEGWGRLDTEAFF; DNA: TGTGCCAGCAGCCATGAGGGTTGGGGTCGGTTGGACACTGAAGCTTTCTTT
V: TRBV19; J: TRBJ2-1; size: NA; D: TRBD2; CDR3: CASSQRGFSYNEQFF; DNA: TGTGCCAGTAGCCAGCGGGGGTTCTCTTACAATGAGCAGTTCTTC
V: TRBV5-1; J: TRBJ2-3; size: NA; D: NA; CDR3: CASSLTSGGSTDTQYF; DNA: TGCGCCAGCAGCTTGACTTCGGGGGGCTCGACAGATACGCAGTATTTT
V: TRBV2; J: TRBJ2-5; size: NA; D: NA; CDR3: CASSDLWGTPQETQYF; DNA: TGTGCCAGCAGTGACCTTTGGGGAACCCCCCAAGAGACCCAGTACTTC
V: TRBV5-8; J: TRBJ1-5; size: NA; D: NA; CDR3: CASSPATAYSNQPQHF; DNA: TGTGCCAGCAGCCCCGCGACAGCGTATAGCAATCAGCCCCAGCATTTT